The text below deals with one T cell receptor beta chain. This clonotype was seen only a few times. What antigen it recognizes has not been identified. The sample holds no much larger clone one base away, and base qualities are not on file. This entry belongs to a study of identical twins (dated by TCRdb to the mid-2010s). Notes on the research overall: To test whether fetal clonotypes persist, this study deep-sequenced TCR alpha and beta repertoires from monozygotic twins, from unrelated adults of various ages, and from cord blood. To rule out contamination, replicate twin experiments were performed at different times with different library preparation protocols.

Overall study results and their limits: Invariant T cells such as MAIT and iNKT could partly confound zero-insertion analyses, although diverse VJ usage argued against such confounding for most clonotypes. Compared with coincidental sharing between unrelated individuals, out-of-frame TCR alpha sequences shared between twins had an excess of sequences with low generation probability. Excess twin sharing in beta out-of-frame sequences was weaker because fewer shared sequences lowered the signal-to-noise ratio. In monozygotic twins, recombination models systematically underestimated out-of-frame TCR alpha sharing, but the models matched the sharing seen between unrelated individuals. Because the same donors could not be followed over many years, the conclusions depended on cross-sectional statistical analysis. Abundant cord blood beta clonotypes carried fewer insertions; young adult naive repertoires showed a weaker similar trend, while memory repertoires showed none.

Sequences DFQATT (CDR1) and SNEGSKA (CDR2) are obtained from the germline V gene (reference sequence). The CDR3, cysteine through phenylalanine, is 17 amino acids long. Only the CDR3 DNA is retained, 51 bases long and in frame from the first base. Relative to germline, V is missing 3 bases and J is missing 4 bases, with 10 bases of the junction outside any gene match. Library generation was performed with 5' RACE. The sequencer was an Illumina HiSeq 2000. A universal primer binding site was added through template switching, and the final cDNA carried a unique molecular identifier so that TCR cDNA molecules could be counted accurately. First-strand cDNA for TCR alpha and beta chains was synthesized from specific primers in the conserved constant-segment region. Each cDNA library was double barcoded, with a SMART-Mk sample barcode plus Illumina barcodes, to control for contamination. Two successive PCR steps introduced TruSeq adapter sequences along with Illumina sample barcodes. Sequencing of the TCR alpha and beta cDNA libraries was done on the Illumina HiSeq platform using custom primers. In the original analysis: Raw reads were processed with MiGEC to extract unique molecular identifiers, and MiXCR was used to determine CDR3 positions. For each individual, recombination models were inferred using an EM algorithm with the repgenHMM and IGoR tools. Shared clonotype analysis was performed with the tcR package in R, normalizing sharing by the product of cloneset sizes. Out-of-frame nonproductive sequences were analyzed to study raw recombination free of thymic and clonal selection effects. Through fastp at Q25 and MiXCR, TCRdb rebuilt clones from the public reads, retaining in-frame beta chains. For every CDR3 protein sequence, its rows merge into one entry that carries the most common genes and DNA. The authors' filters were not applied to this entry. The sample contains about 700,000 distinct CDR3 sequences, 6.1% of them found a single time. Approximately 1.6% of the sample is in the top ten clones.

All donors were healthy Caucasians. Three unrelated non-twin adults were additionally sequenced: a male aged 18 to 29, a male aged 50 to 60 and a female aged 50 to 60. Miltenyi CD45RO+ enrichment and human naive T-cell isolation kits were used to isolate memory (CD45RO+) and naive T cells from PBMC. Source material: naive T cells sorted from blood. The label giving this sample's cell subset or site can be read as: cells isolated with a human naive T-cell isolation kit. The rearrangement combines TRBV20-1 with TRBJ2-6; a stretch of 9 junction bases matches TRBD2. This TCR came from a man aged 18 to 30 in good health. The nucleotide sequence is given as TGCAGTGCTAGTACGCGGGAGGGCCGAGGAGGGGCCAACGTCCTGACTTTC. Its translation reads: CSASTREGRGGANVLTF.